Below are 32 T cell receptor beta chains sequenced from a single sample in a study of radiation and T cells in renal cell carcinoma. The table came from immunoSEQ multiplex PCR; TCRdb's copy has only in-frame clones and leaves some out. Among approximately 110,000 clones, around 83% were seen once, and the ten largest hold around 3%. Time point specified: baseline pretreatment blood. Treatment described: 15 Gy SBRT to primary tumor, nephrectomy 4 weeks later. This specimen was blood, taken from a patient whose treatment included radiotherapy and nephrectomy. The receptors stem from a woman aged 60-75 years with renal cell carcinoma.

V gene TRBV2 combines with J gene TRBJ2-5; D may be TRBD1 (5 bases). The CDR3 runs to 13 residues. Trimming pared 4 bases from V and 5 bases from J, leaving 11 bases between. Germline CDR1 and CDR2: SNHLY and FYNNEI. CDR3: CASSGGPGETQYF. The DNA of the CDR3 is TGTGCCAGCAGTGGTGGGCCAGGGGAGACCCAGTACTTC. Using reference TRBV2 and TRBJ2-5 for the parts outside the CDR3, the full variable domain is EPEVTQTPSHQVTQMGQEVILRCVPISNHLYFYWYRQILGQKVEFLVSFYNNEISEKSEIFDDQFSVERPDGSNFTLKIRSTKLEDSAMYFCASSGGPGETQYFGPGTRLLVL.

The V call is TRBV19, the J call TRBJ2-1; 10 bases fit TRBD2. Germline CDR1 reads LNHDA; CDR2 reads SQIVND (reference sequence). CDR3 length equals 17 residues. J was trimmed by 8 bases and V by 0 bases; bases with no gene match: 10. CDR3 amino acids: CASSIEGGGLAFYEQFF. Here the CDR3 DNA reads TGTGCCAGTAGTATAGAAGGCGGGGGACTAGCGTTCTATGAGCAGTTCTTC.

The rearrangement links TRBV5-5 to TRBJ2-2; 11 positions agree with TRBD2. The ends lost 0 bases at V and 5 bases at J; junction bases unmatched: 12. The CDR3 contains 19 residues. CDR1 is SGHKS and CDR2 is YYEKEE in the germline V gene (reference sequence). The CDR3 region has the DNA TGTGCCAGCAGCTTGGAGCTCCGAGGGACTAGCGGAGGGACCGGGGAGCTGTTTTTT. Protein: CASSLELRGTSGGTGELFF.

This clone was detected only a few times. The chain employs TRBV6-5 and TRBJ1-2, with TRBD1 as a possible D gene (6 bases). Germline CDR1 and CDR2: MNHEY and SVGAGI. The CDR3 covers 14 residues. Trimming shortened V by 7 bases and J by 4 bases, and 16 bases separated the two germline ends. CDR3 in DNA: TGTGCCAGCACCGGGACATACTCAGCCTATGGCTACACCTTC. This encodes CASTGTYSAYGYTF.

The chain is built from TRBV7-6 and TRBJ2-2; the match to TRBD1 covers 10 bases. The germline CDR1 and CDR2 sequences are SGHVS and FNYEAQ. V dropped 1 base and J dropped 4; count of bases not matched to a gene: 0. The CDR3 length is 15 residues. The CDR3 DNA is TGTGCCAGCAGCTTAGGGGACAGGGGCACCGGGGAGCTGTTTTTT. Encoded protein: CASSLGDRGTGELFF. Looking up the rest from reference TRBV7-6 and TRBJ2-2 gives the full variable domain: GAGVSQSPRYKVTKRGQDVALRCDPISGHVSLYWYRQALGQGPEFLTYFNYEAQQDKSGLPNDRFSAERPEGSISTLTIQRTEQRDSAMYRCASSLGDRGTGELFFGEGSRLTVL.

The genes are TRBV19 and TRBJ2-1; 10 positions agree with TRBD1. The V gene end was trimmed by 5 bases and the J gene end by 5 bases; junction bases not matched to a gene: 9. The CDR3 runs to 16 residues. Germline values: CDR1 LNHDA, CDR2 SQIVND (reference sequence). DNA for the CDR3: TGTGCCAGTAGTCCCCAGGACAGGGGGTATCACAATGAGCAGTTCTTC. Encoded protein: CASSPQDRGYHNEQFF. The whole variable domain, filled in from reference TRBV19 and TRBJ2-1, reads DGGITQSPKYLFRKEGQNVTLSCEQNLNHDAMYWYRQDPGQGLRLIYYSQIVNDFQKGDIAEGYSVSREKKESFPLTVTSAQKNPTAFYLCASSPQDRGYHNEQFFGPGTRLTVL.

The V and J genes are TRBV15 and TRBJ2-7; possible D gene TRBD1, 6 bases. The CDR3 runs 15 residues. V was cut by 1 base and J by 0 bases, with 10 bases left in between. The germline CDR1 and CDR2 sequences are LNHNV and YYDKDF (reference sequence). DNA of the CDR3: TGTGCCACCAGCAGAGGAGGGGGACCCTCCTACGAGCAGTACTTC. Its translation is CATSRGGGPSYEQYF. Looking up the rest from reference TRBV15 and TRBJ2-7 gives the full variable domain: DAMVIQNPRYQVTQFGKPVTLSCSQTLNHNVMYWYQQKSSQAPKLLFHYYDKDFNNEADTPDNFQSRRPNTSFCFLDIRSPGLGDTAMYLCATSRGGGPSYEQYFGPGTRLTVT.

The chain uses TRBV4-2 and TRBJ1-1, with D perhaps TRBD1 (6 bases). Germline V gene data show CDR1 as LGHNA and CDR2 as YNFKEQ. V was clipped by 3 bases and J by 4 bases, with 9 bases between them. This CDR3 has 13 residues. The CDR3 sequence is CASSHPTGTEAFF. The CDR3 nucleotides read TGTGCCAGCAGCCACCCGACAGGCACTGAAGCTTTCTTT.

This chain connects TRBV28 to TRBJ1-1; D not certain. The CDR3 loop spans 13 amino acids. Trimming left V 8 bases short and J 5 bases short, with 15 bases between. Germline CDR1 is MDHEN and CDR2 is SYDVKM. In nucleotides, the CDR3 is TGTGCCAGCTTGAGTGGGGTGAGAACTGAAGCTTTCTTT. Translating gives CASLSGVRTEAFF.

The CDR3 DNA follows: TGTGCCAGCAGCTTAAAGCCCTTTAGCGGGAGTCCAGATACGCAGTATTTT. This translates into CASSLKPFSGSPDTQYF. J is TRBJ2-3 and V is TRBV7-3; 9 bases align to TRBD2. This CDR3 is 17 amino acids long. The V gene end was trimmed by 1 base and the J gene end by 4 bases; junction bases not matched to a gene: 9. CDR1 is SGHTA, CDR2 FQGTGA, per germline.

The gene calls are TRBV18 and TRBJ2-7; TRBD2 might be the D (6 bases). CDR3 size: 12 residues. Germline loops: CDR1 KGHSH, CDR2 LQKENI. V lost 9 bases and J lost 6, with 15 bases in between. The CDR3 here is CASRDLPVEQYF. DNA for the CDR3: TGTGCCAGTCGGGACTTACCGGTCGAGCAGTACTTC.

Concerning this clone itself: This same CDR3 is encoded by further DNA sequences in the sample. The CDR3 bases are TGTGCCAGCAGCCAAGATTATCAGGGCCACTATGGCTACACCTTC. Its translation: CASSQDYQGHYGYTF. The chain combines TRBV4-2 with TRBJ1-2; possibly TRBD1 for D (5 bases). Deletions cut 0 bases from V and 3 bases from J, with 11 bases between. The V gene's germline CDR1 is LGHNA and CDR2 YNFKEQ. The CDR3 extends over 15 amino acids.

In DNA form, the CDR3 reads TGTGCCAGCAGCCTAATCTACGGGACAGCGAACTATGGCTACACCTTC. Protein sequence: CASSLIYGTANYGYTF. The chain is built from TRBV5-8 and TRBJ1-2, with 7 bases aligning to TRBD1. V shed 4 bases and J 2 bases; nucleotides not matched to a gene: 11. Germline-derived CDR1 and CDR2 are SGHTS and YDEGEE. The CDR3 is made up of 16 amino acids.

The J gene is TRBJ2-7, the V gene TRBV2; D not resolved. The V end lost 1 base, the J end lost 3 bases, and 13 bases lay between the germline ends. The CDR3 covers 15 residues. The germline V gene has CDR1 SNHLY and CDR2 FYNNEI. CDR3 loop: CASSEVEGGYYEQYF. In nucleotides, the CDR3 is TGTGCCAGCAGTGAAGTGGAAGGTGGGTACTACGAGCAGTACTTC.

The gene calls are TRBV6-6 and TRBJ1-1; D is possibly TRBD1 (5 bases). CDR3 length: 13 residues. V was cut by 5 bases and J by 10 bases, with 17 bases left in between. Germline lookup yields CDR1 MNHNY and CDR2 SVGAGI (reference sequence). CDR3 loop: CASSETGEDSAFF. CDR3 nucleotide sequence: TGTGCCAGCAGTGAGACGGGGGAAGATTCAGCTTTCTTT.

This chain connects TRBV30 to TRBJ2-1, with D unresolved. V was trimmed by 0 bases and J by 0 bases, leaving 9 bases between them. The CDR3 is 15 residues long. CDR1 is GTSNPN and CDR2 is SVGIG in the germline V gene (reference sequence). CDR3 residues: CAWSVSLRSYNEQFF. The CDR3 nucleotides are TGTGCCTGGAGTGTAAGCCTTCGCTCCTACAATGAGCAGTTCTTC.

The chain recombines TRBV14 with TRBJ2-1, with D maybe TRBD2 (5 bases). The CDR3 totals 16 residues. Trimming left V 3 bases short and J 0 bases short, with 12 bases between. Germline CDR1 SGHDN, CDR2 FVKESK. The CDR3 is CASSQDFGSSYNEQFF. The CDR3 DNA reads TGTGCCAGCAGCCAGGACTTTGGGAGCTCCTACAATGAGCAGTTCTTC.

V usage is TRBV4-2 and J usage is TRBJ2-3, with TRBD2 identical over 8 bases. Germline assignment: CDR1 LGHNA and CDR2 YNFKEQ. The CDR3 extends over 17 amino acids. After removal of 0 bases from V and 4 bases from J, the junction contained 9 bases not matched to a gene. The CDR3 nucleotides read TGTGCCAGCAGCCAAGAAGAACGGGGGGGCGTGGCAGATACGCAGTATTTT. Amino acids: CASSQEERGGVADTQYF.

Here the CDR3 DNA reads TGTGCCAGCAGTTACGGGACAGGCTACAATGAGCAGTTCTTC. Translating it yields CASSYGTGYNEQFF. This rearrangement joins TRBV6-5 to TRBJ2-1; TRBD1 agrees at 8 bases. Trimming cost V 2 bases and J 3 bases; bases outside gene matches: 0. CDR3 size: 14 residues. The germline V gene encodes CDR1 MNHEY and CDR2 SVGAGI.

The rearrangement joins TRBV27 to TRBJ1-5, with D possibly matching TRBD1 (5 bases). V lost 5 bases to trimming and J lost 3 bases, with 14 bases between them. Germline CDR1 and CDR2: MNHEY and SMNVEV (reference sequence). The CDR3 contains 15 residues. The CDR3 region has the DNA TGTGCCAGCAGTGCCACCCGGGACCTCAATCAGCCCCAGCATTTT. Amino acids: CASSATRDLNQPQHF.

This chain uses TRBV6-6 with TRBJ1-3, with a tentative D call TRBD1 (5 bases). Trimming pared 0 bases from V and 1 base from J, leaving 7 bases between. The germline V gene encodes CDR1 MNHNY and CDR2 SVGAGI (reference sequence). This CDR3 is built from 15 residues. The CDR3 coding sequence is TGTGCCAGCAGTTACTCGGGGGGATCTGGAAACACCATATATTTT. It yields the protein CASSYSGGSGNTIYF.

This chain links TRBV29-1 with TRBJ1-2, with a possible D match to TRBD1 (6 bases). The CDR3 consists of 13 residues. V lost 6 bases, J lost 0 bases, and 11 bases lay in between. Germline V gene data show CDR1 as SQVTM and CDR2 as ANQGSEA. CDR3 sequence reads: CSVQDSSNYGYTF. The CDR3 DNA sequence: TGCAGCGTACAGGACAGCTCTAACTATGGCTACACCTTC.

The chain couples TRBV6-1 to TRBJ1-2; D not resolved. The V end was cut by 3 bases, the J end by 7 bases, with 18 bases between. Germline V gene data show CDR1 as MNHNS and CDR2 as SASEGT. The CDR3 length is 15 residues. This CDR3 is CASSETFGLESGYTF. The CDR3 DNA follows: TGTGCCAGCAGTGAGACCTTTGGACTCGAGTCTGGCTACACCTTC.

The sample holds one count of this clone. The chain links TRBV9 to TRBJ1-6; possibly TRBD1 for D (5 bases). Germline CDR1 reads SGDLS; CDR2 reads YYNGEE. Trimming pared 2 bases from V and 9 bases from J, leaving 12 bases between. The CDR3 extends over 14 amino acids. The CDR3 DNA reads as TGTGCCAGCAGCGTCGATCCTGGGGGTTCACCCCTCCACTTT. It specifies CASSVDPGGSPLHF.

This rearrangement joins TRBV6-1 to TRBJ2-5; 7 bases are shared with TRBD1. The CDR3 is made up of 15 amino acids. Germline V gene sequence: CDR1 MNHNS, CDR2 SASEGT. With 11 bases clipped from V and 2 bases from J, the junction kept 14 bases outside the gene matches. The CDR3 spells CAGRDRDRGQETQYF. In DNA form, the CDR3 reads TGTGCCGGACGAGACAGGGATCGCGGACAAGAGACCCAGTACTTC.

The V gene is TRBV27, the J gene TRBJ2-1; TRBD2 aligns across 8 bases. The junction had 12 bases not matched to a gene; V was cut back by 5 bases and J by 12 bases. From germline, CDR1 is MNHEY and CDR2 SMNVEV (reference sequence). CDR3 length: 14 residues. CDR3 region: CASSPPAGLAGQFF. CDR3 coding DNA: TGTGCCAGCAGTCCCCCTGCGGGGCTAGCGGGGCAGTTCTTC.

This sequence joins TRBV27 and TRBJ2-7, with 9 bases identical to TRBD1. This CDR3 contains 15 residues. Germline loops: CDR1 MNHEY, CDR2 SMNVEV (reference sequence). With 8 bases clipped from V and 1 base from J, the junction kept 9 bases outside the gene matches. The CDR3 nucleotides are TGTGCCAGCCATTCCGGGACAGGGAGGTCCTACGAGCAGTACTTC. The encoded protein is CASHSGTGRSYEQYF.

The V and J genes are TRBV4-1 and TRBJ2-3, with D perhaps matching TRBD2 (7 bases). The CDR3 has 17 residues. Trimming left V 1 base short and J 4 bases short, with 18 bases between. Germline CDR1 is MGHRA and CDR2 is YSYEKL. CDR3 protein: CASSQVDPRGPADTQYF. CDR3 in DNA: TGCGCCAGCAGCCAAGTCGACCCGCGGGGGCCCGCAGATACGCAGTATTTT.

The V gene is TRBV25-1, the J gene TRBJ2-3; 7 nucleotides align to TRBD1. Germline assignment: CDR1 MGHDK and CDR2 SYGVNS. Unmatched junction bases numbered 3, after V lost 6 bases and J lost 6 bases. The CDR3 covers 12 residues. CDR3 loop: CASRSQGDTQYF. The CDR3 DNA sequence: TGTGCCAGCAGATCACAGGGGGATACGCAGTATTTT.

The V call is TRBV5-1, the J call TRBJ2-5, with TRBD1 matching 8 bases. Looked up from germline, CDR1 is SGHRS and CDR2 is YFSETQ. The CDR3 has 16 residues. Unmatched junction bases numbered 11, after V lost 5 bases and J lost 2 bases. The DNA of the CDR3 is TGCGCCAGCAGGGCAGAGGACAGGGTATTACAAGAGACCCAGTACTTC. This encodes CASRAEDRVLQETQYF. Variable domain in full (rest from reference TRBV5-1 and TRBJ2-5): KAGVTQTPRYLIKTRGQQVTLSCSPISGHRSVSWYQQTPGQGLQFLFEYFSETQRNKGNFPGRFSGRQFSNSRSEMNVSTLELGDSALYLCASRAEDRVLQETQYFGPGTRLLVL.

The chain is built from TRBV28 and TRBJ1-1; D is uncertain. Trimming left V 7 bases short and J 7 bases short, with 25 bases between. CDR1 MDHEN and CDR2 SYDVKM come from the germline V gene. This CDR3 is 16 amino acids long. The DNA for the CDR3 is TGTGCCAGCACCTTCGGCCGAGGCACGGCCCTTGGTGAAGCTTTCTTT. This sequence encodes CASTFGRGTALGEAFF.

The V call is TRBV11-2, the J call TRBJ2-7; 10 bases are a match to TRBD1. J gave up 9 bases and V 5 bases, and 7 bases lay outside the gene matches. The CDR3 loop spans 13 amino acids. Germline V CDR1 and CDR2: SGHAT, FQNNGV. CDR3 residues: CASSPTGGEGQYF. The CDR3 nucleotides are TGTGCCAGCAGCCCGACAGGGGGCGAAGGGCAGTACTTC.